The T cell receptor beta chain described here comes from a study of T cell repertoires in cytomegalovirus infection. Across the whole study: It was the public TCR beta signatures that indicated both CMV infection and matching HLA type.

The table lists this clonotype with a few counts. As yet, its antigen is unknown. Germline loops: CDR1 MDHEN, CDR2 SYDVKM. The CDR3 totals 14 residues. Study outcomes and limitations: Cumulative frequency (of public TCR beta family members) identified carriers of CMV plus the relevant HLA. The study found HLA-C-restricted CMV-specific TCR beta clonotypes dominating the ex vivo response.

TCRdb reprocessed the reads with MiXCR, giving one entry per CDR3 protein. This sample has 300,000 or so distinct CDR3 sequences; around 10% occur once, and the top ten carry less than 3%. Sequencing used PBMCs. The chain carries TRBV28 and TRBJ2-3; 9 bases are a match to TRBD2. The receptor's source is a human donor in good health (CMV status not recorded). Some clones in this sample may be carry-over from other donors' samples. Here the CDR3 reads CALQGRGGPDTQYF. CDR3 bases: TGTGCTCTTCAGGGGCGGGGGGGCCCAGATACGCAGTATTTT.